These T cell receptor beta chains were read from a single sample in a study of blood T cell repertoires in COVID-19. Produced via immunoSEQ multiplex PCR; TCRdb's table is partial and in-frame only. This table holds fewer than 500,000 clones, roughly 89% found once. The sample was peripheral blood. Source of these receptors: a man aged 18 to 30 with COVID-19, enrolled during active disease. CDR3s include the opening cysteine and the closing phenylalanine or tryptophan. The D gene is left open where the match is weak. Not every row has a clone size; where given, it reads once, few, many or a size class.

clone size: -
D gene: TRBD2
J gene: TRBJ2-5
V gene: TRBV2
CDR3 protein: CASSAPSGSTETQYF
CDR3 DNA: TGTGCCAGCAGTGCCCCCAGCGGGAGTACGGAGACCCAGTACTTC

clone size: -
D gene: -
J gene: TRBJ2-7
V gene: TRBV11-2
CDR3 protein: CASSLVSGSRATYEQYF
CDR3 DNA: TGTGCCAGCAGCTTAGTGAGTGGGAGCAGAGCAACCTACGAGCAGTACTTC

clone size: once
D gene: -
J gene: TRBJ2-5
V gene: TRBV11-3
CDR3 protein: CASSPRTQYF
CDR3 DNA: TGTGCCAGCAGCCCCCGGACCCAGTACTTC

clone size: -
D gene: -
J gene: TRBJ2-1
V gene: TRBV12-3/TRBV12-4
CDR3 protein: CASSFAGLNEQFF
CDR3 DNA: TGTGCCAGCAGTTTCGCGGGTTTAAATGAGCAGTTCTTC

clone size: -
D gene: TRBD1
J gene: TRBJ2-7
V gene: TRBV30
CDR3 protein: CAWSVGQGATEQYF
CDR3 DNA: TGTGCCTGGAGTGTAGGGCAGGGGGCGACCGAGCAGTACTTC

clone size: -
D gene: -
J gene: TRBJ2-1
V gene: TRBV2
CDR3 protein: CASSRRDFYNEQFF
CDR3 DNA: TGTGCCAGCAGCCGACGGGACTTCTACAATGAGCAGTTCTTC

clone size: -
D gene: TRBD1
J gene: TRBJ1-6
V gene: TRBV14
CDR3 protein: CASSTRTGRSYNSPLHF
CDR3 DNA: TGTGCCAGCAGCACCCGGACAGGCCGCTCCTATAATTCACCCCTCCACTTT

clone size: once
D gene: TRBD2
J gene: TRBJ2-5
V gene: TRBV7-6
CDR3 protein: CASSPGLAGVQETQYF
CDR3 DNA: TGTGCCAGCAGCCCAGGACTAGCGGGGGTACAAGAGACCCAGTACTTC

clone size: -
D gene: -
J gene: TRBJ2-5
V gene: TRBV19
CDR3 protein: CASSMDPEWETQYF
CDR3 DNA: TGTGCCAGTAGTATGGATCCGGAGTGGGAGACCCAGTACTTC

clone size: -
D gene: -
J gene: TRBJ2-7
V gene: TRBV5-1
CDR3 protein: CASSFGNRDYEQYF
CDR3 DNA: TGCGCCAGCAGCTTCGGCAACAGGGACTACGAGCAGTACTTC

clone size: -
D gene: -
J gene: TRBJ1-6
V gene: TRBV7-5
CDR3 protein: CVRSFPGRGSSYNSPLHF
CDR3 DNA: TGTGTCAGAAGCTTTCCCGGCAGGGGGAGCTCCTATAATTCACCCCTCCACTTT

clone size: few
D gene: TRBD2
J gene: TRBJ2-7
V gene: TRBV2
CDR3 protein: CATRMASGTYEQYF
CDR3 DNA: TGTGCCACCAGAATGGCTAGCGGAACCTACGAGCAGTACTTC

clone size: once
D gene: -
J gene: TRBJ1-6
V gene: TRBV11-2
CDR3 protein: CASSLRADNSPLHF
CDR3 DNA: TGTGCCAGCAGCCTCAGGGCAGATAATTCACCCCTCCACTTT

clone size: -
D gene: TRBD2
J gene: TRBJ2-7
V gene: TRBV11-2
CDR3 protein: CASSPASGATYEQYF
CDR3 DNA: TGTGCCAGCAGCCCAGCTAGCGGGGCAACCTACGAGCAGTACTTC

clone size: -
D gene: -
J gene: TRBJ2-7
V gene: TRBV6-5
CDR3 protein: CASSYSNILWYF
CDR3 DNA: TGTGCCAGCAGTTACTCGAACATTTTATGGTACTTC

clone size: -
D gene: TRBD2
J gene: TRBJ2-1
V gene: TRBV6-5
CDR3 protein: CASSTPGGTEQFF
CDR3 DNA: TGTGCCAGCAGTACTCCGGGGGGGACTGAGCAGTTCTTC

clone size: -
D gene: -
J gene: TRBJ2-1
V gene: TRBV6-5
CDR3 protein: CASSSMSSYNEQFF
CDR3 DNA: TGTGCCAGCAGTTCCATGAGCTCCTACAATGAGCAGTTCTTC

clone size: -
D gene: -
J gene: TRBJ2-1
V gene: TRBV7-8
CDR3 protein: CASNPGVGPYNEQFF
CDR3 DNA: TGTGCCAGCAATCCGGGAGTCGGGCCTTACAATGAGCAGTTCTTC

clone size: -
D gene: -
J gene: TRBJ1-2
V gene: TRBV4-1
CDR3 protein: CASSQAPAEGYTF
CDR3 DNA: TGCGCCAGCAGCCAAGCCCCTGCGGAGGGCTACACCTTC

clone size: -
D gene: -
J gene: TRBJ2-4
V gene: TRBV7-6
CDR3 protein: CASSLSGVYVFKNIQYF
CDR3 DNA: TGTGCCAGCAGCTTATCAGGGGTTTACGTTTTCAAAAACATTCAGTACTTC

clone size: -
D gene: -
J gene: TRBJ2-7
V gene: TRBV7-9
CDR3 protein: CASSSDGGPTYEQYF
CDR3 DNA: TGTGCCAGCAGCTCAGACGGGGGTCCGACCTACGAGCAGTACTTC

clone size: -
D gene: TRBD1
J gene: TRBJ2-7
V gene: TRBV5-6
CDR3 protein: CASRHRNPTGYEQYF
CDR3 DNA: TGTGCCAGCAGGCACCGGAACCCGACAGGGTACGAGCAGTACTTC

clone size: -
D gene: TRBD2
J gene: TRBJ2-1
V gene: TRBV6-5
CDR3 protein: CASSYAAGYYNEQFF
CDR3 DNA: TGTGCCAGCAGTTACGCAGCGGGGTACTACAATGAGCAGTTCTTC

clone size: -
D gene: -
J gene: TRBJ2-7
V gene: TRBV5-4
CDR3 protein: CASSYGVGIEQYF
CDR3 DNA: TGTGCCAGCAGCTACGGGGTTGGAATAGAGCAGTACTTC